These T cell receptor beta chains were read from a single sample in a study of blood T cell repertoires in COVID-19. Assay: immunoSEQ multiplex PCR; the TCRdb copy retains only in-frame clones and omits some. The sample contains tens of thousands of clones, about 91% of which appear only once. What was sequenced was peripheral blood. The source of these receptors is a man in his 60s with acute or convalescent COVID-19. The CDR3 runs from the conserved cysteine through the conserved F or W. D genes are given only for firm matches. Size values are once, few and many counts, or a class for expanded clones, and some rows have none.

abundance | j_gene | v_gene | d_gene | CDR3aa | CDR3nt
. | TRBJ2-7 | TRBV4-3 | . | CASSQDPRLVGVSEQYF | TGCGCCAGCAGCCAAGACCCCCGACTAGTAGGGGTTTCCGAGCAGTACTTC
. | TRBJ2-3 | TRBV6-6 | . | CASSYRDTDTQYF | TGTGCCAGCAGTTACCGGGACACAGATACGCAGTATTTT
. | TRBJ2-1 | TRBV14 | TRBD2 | CASSQGLAVYNEQFF | TGTGCCAGCAGCCAAGGACTAGCGGTCTACAATGAGCAGTTCTTC
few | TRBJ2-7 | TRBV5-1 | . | CASSFSQYF | TGCGCCAGCAGCTTCTCTCAGTACTTC
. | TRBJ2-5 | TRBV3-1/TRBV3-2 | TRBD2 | CASSLGLQETQYF | TGTGCCAGCAGCCTGGGACTACAAGAGACCCAGTACTTC
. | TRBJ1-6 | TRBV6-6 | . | CASSPAGNNSPLHF | TGTGCCAGCAGCCCCGCGGGAAATAATTCACCCCTCCACTTT
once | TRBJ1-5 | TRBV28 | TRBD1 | CASSSIRGAGNQPQHF | TGTGCCAGCAGTTCCATCAGGGGGGCGGGCAATCAGCCCCAGCATTTT
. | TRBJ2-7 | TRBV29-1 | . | CSVGRESYEQYF | TGCAGCGTTGGCAGGGAAAGCTACGAGCAGTACTTC
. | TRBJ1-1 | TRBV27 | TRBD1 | CATKGGQGFTEAFF | TGTGCCACCAAAGGAGGACAGGGGTTCACTGAAGCTTTCTTT
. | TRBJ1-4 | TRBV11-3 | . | CASGRQEEEKLFF | TGTGCCAGCGGGAGACAGGAGGAGGAAAAACTGTTTTTT
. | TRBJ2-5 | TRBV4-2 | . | CASSQDQASRETQYF | TGTGCCAGCAGCCAAGATCAGGCTAGCCGAGAGACCCAGTACTTC
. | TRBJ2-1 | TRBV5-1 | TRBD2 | CASSSSGTSYNEQFF | TGCGCCAGCAGCTCAAGCGGGACTTCCTACAATGAGCAGTTCTTC
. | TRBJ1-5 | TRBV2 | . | CASRAGTNSNQPQHF | TGTGCCAGCAGAGCCGGGACAAATAGCAATCAGCCCCAGCATTTT
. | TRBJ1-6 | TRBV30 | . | CACPTGPSSSYNSPLHF | TGTGCCTGCCCAACAGGCCCCAGTTCCTCCTATAATTCACCCCTCCACTTT